This T cell receptor (beta chain) was sequenced in a study of OX40 agonist ivuxolimab in advanced cancers. Study-wide context: Among those enrolled, mean age was approximately 60 years (range about 23 to 90) and about 81% were male. Study-wide points: Clonal expansion from baseline to week 6 occurred in both CD4+ and CD8+ T cells.

This CDR3 contains 14 residues. V lost 4 bases and J lost 4, with 13 bases in between. Assay used: immunoSEQ multiplex PCR; TCRdb lists only in-frame clones, some missing. The table lists some 42,000 clones, 85% to 90% of them singletons, with about 4.7% in the top ten. Remarks on this clone: Its antigen is still unknown. Without the conserved terminal phenylalanine or tryptophan, this CDR3 likely stems from a read error.

Sequencing was performed on CD4+ or CD8+ T cells sorted from blood, taken in a trial of the OX40 agonist ivuxolimab. V is TRBV7-1 and J is TRBJ1-2; no clear D gene. Being an ORF, TRBV7-1 has a function that is uncertain. The TCR originated in an adult with an advanced solid tumor such as melanoma, head and neck, liver or kidney cancer. As DNA, the CDR3 is TGTGCCAGCAGCTTAGCGCAAGAGACCTATGGCTACACCTCC. As protein: CASSLAQETYGYTS.